This T cell receptor (beta chain) is drawn from a study of blood T cells in healthy people across ages. Study-wide findings and caveats: Using unsorted PBMCs precluded a conclusive naive versus antigen-experienced comparison.

Together with a sample-barcoded 5' primer, a J-beta primer mix was included in a second PCR lasting roughly 6 to 12 cycles. A template-switch adaptor with 12 random nucleotides tagged each cDNA molecule. Researchers report that each sample yielded at least 2.5 million CDR3-containing paired-end reads. TCRdb processed the 5' RACE reads anew with MiXCR; each CDR3 protein has one entry. The sample holds 1.4 million to 1.5 million distinct CDR3 sequences, around 39% seen once. Trimming pared 6 bases from V and 0 bases from J, leaving 20 bases between. This CDR3 is built from 16 residues. Germline CDR1 DFQATT, CDR2 SNEGSKA (reference sequence). As concerns this clonotype: The antigen remains unidentified.

The chain uses TRBV20-1 and TRBJ1-2; D is perhaps TRBD1 (6 bases). Sequences were obtained from blood. This clonotype originated in a woman aged 18-29 years in good health. In nucleotides, the CDR3 is TGCAGTGCCCCCCGGGACATCAGAGAAGCTAACTATGGCTACACCTTC. Its protein is CSAPRDIREANYGYTF.